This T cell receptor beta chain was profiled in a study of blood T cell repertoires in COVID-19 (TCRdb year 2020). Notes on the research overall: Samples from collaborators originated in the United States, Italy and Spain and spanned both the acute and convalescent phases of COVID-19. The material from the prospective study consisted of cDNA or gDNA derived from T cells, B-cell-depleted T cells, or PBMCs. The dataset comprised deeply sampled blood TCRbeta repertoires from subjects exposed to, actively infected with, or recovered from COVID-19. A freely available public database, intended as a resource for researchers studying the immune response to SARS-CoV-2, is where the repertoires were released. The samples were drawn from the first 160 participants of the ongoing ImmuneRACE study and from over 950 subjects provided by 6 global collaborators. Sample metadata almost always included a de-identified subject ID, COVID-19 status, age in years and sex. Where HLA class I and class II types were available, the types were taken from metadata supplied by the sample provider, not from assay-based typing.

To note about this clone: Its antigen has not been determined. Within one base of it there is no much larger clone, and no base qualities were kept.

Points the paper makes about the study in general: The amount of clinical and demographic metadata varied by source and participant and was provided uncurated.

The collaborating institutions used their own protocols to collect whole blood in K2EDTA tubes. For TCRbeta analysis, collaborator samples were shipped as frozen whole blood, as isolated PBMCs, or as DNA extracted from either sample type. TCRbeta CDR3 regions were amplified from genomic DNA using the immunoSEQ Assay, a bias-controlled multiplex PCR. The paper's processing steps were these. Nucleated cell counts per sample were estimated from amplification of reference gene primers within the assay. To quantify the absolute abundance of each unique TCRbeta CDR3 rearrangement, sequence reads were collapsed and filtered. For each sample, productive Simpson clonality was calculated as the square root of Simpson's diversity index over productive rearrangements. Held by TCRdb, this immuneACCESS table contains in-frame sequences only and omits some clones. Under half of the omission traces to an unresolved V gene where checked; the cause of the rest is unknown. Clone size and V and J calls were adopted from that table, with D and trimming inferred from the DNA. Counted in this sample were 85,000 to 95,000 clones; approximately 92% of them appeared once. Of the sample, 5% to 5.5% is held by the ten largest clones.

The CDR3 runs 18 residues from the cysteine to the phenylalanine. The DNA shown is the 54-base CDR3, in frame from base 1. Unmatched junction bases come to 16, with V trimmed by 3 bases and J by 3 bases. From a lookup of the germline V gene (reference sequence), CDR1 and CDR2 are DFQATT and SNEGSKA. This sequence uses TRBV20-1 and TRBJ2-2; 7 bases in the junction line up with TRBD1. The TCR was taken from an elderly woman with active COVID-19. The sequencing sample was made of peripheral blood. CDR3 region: CSASKARGSRWYTGELFF. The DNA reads TGCAGTGCTAGTAAGGCCAGGGGGAGTCGATGGTACACCGGGGAGCTGTTTTTT.